This is a list of T cell receptor beta chains from one sample in a study of T cells after yellow fever vaccination. TCRdb fed the 5' RACE reads into MiXCR, producing one record per CDR3 protein. This table holds 120,000 or so distinct CDR3 sequences, roughly 15% found once. The sequencing used CD8+ T cells sorted from PBMCs, collected 5 days after the yellow fever booster vaccination. Receptors originate from a man younger than 30 who received the YFV17D yellow fever vaccine. Both conserved end residues are part of each CDR3. D genes are given only for firm matches. Clone size is shown for a subset of rows, as once, few, many or a class of expanded clone.

.,TRBJ2-3,.,TRBV6-2/TRBV6-3,TGTGCCAGCAGTCGGATCACAGATACGCAGTATTTT,CASSRITDTQYF
TRBD1,TRBJ2-5,few,TRBV12-3/TRBV12-4,TGTGCCAGCAGCCTGGACAGGGGGCGTTGGGAGACCCAGTACTTC,CASSLDRGRWETQYF
.,TRBJ2-5,.,TRBV5-1,TGCGCCAGCGGTGACCAGCACCCAGAGACCCAGTACTTC,CASGDQHPETQYF
TRBD1,TRBJ2-1,few,TRBV5-5,TGTGCCAGCAGCTCGACAGGGGGTACTTACAATGAGCAGTTCTTC,CASSSTGGTYNEQFF
TRBD1,TRBJ2-7,.,TRBV7-2,TGTGCCAGCAGCTTGACAGGGGCCCGTCGGAACGAGCAGTACTTC,CASSLTGARRNEQYF
.,TRBJ2-5,few,TRBV6-5,TGTGCCAGCAGCCAGGATCGGGGCGTAGGAGAGACCCAGTACTTC,CASSQDRGVGETQYF
.,TRBJ2-2,.,TRBV7-9,TGTGCCAGCAGCTTTGTGGGATACACCGGGGAGCTGTTTTTT,CASSFVGYTGELFF
.,TRBJ2-5,few,TRBV5-6,TGTGCCAGCCGAGTTTTCGTCCTCGAATGGTACCAAGAGACCCAGTACTTC,CASRVFVLEWYQETQYF
.,TRBJ2-2,few,TRBV18,TGTGCCAGCTCATCAGCCAGTCAGACGGGGTACACCGGGGAGCTGTTTTTT,CASSSASQTGYTGELFF
.,TRBJ1-2,.,TRBV20-1,TGCAGTGCTAGAGATAATGGAGGACCTAACTATGGCTACACCTTC,CSARDNGGPNYGYTF
.,TRBJ2-3,few,TRBV7-2,TGTGCCAGCAGCTTAGGGTCGGTGAGGGGAGCAGATACGCAGTATTTT,CASSLGSVRGADTQYF
TRBD1,TRBJ2-1,.,TRBV10-1,TGCGCCAGTTGTGGGACAGGGTTCAATGAGCAGTTCTTC,CASCGTGFNEQFF
TRBD1,TRBJ2-7,few,TRBV11-2,TGTGCCAGCAGCTTGACAGGGTCTGTCTTGGAGCAGTACTTC,CASSLTGSVLEQYF
.,TRBJ1-5,.,TRBV4-1,TGCGCCAGCAGCCAGAGGTGGACAAATAACGCCAATCAGCCCCAGCATTTT,CASSQRWTNNANQPQHF
.,TRBJ1-1,few,TRBV20-1,TGCAGTGCCAGAGAGGTCATTGAAGCTTTCTTT,CSAREVIEAFF
.,TRBJ2-3,few,TRBV5-1,TGCGCCAGCAGCTCCAACAGCGCCTCGGGAGACACAGATACGCAGTATTTT,CASSSNSASGDTDTQYF
.,TRBJ1-1,.,TRBV12-3/TRBV12-4,TGTGCCAGCAGACATGGGGATTGGGGCACTGAAGCTTTCTTT,CASRHGDWGTEAFF
TRBD1,TRBJ1-2,.,TRBV25-1,TGTGCCAGCAGTGGACAGGGGTTGGGCTACACCTTC,CASSGQGLGYTF
TRBD1,TRBJ1-2,.,TRBV28,TGTGCCAGCAGTTTCCCCGGACAGGGGACCCCTGGGAATGGCTACACCTTC,CASSFPGQGTPGNGYTF
TRBD2,TRBJ2-3,.,TRBV7-6,TGTGCCAGCAGCCTCGGGACTAGCGGTTACACAGATACGCAGTATTTT,CASSLGTSGYTDTQYF
.,TRBJ2-1,.,TRBV29-1,TGCAGCGTTGTTTGGGGGGATCACTCCTACAATGAGCAGTTCTTC,CSVVWGDHSYNEQFF
.,TRBJ2-1,.,TRBV12-3/TRBV12-4,TGTGCCAGCAGCTGGGGGACCAACAATGAGCAGTTCTTC,CASSWGTNNEQFF
.,TRBJ1-5,.,TRBV10-3,TGTGCCATCAGTGAGACAGTCCTGGGCAATCAGCCCCAGCATTTT,CAISETVLGNQPQHF
TRBD1,TRBJ2-5,.,TRBV2,TGTGCCAGCTCAAGGACAGGGGAAGAGACCCAGTACTTC,CASSRTGEETQYF
TRBD2,TRBJ2-5,.,TRBV6-6,TGTGCCAGCACGGGGGGGGACGACAAGTACCAAGAGACCCAGTACTTC,CASTGGDDKYQETQYF
.,TRBJ2-7,few,TRBV4-1,TGCGCCAGCAGCCAAGAGGGGGGGCGCGAGCAGTACTTC,CASSQEGGREQYF
.,TRBJ2-1,.,TRBV7-9,TGTGCCAGCAGCATAGCCGTCAATGAGCAGTTCTTC,CASSIAVNEQFF
TRBD2,TRBJ2-3,few,TRBV11-2,TGTGCCAGCAGCTTAGGAGGCGGGGGGTTCACAGATACGCAGTATTTT,CASSLGGGGFTDTQYF
TRBD1,TRBJ1-5,few,TRBV2,TGTGCCAGCAGTGCGGGTTTAGGGGGCAGTCAGCCCCAGCATTTT,CASSAGLGGSQPQHF
.,TRBJ2-5,.,TRBV12-3/TRBV12-4,TGTGCCAGCAGTTTGACAGTGGGAAAAGAGACCCAGTACTTC,CASSLTVGKETQYF
.,TRBJ2-1,.,TRBV19,TGTGCCAGTAGTATAGATACGACCCTGAATTATGAGCAGTTCTTC,CASSIDTTLNYEQFF
TRBD1,TRBJ1-1,.,TRBV6-5,TGTGCCAGCAGTTATGGACAGGGGACCACTGAAGCTTTCTTT,CASSYGQGTTEAFF
TRBD1,TRBJ1-4,many,TRBV25-1,TGTGCCAGCAGTGGGGACAGGGAGGTTGAAAAACTGTTTTTT,CASSGDREVEKLFF
.,TRBJ2-7,many,TRBV12-3/TRBV12-4,TGTGCCAGCAGTTTCCACCGCACCTACGAGCAGTACTTC,CASSFHRTYEQYF
.,TRBJ2-2,.,TRBV9,TGTGCCAGCAGCGTAGTGGGTTCTACCCCCACCGGGGAGCTGTTTTTT,CASSVVGSTPTGELFF
TRBD1,TRBJ1-1,few,TRBV6-2/TRBV6-3,TGTGCCAGCAGTTTCCGCGGACAGGGATACACTGAAGCTTTCTTT,CASSFRGQGYTEAFF
.,TRBJ2-7,.,TRBV4-1,TGCGCCAGCAGCCACACGGGGGGCGCTTACGAGCAGTACTTC,CASSHTGGAYEQYF
.,TRBJ2-7,.,TRBV10-3,TGTGCCATCAGTGGCCCCGGGACGGGGTTTCGAGACGAGCAGTACTTC,CAISGPGTGFRDEQYF
.,TRBJ2-2,.,TRBV29-1,TGCAGCGTTGAAGGCGGCCTGAACACCGGGGAGCTGTTTTTT,CSVEGGLNTGELFF
.,TRBJ1-2,.,TRBV20-1,TGCAGTGCTAGGGGAGCGGGGGAGGGGATCTATGGCTACACCTTC,CSARGAGEGIYGYTF
.,TRBJ2-5,.,TRBV20-1,TGCAGTGCTCGGCGACCGCGCCAAGAGACCCAGTACTTC,CSARRPRQETQYF
.,TRBJ2-1,.,TRBV5-1,TGCGCCAGCAGGGAGAGACGCCTAATCGGAGGTGAGCAGTTCTTC,CASRERRLIGGEQFF
.,TRBJ2-1,.,TRBV10-3,TGTGCCATCAGTGAGTCCTGGGGTGAATCTTTTGAGTCGGATGAGCAGTTCTTC,CAISESWGESFESDEQFF
.,TRBJ2-7,few,TRBV6-6,TGTGCCAGCAGTTGGCGGCGGGGGCCCTTCCCCTCCTACGAGCAGTACTTC,CASSWRRGPFPSYEQYF
.,TRBJ2-2,few,TRBV9,TGTGCCAGCAGCGCCGCGGGACGGGGTATGGGGGAGCTGTTTTTT,CASSAAGRGMGELFF
TRBD2,TRBJ2-5,.,TRBV4-1,TGCGCCAGCAGCCGCGGGACTAGCGGGGGCCCGTACCAAGAGACCCAGTACTTC,CASSRGTSGGPYQETQYF
TRBD2,TRBJ2-6,.,TRBV6-2/TRBV6-3,TGTGCCAGCAGTACGATGACTAGCGGGGGGGCTGGGGCCAACGTCCTGACTTTC,CASSTMTSGGAGANVLTF
.,TRBJ2-1,.,TRBV4-2,TGTGCCAGCAGCCAAGCTTGGACACAGCCTAACAATGAGCAGTTCTTC,CASSQAWTQPNNEQFF
.,TRBJ2-3,.,TRBV20-1,TGCAGTGCTAATGGGTGGGGTAGTGACACAGATACGCAGTATTTT,CSANGWGSDTDTQYF
TRBD1,TRBJ2-7,.,TRBV12-3/TRBV12-4,TGTGCCAGCAGCTCCTTGACAGGGCCTAGCTACGAGCAGTACTTC,CASSSLTGPSYEQYF
.,TRBJ1-2,few,TRBV29-1,TGCAGCGCCGGGGACTATGGCTACACCTTC,CSAGDYGYTF
.,TRBJ1-1,once,TRBV5-8,TGTGCCAGCCCTGGACAGAGGCTTGAAGCTTTCTTT,CASPGQRLEAFF
.,TRBJ2-1,.,TRBV4-1,TGCGCCAGCAGCCAAGTCGGAGGTCCCTCCTACAATGAGCAGTTCTTC,CASSQVGGPSYNEQFF